These 21 T cell receptor beta chains originate from one sample sequenced in a study of neurological immune-mediated disorders. Each CDR3 protein gets one entry after TCRdb re-called the 5' RACE reads with MiXCR. Of tens of thousands of distinct CDR3 sequences in the sample, approximately 10% were seen once. The specimen was PBMCs. The origin of the receptors is a woman aged 25-40 years with HTLV-1-associated myelopathy (HAM/TSP).

This clonotype was observed at least ten times. This chain uses TRBV7-9 with TRBJ1-2, with TRBD1 as a possible D gene (6 bases). V lost 3 bases and J 2 bases, leaving 22 bases between the germline ends. The CDR3 is 18 amino acids. CDR1 is SEHNR and CDR2 is FQNEAQ in the germline V gene (reference sequence). CDR3 bases: TGTGCCAGCAGCTTCCCGGACAGTATAATTCCCTTGAACTATGGCTACACCTTC. This translates into CASSFPDSIIPLNYGYTF. The variable domain in full, with the rest retrieved from reference TRBV7-9 and TRBJ1-2, is DTGVSQNPRHKITKRGQNVTFRCDPISEHNRLYWYRQTLGQGPEFLTYFQNEAQLEKSRLLSDRFSAERPKGSFSTLEIQRTEQGDSAMYLCASSFPDSIIPLNYGYTFGSGTRLTVV.

In its sample, this clonotype was seen many times. This chain joins TRBV20-1 and TRBJ2-2; D not resolved. Germline CDR1 DFQATT, CDR2 SNEGSKA (reference sequence). The germline V and J ends were trimmed by 3 bases and 6 bases, with 14 bases remaining between them. This CDR3 has 14 residues. The CDR3 is CSASVSGYPGELFF. CDR3 coding DNA: TGCAGTGCTAGTGTTTCCGGCTATCCCGGGGAGCTGTTTTTT.

This clonotype was seen many times. V and J are TRBV20-1 and TRBJ2-1, with TRBD1 matching 10 bases. J lost 7 bases, V lost 2 bases, and 8 bases had no gene match. CDR1 DFQATT and CDR2 SNEGSKA come from the germline V gene (reference sequence). The CDR3 is 15 amino acids. The CDR3 region is CSARKTGGAMNEQFF. As DNA, the CDR3 is TGCAGTGCTAGAAAGACAGGGGGCGCTATGAATGAGCAGTTCTTC.

This clonotype was seen repeatedly, ten times or more. The V gene is TRBV5-6, the J gene TRBJ2-3; D is possibly TRBD2 (5 bases). From germline, CDR1 is SGHDT and CDR2 YYEEEE. CDR3 size: 15 residues. The germline V and J ends were trimmed by 2 bases and 2 bases, with 12 bases remaining between them. The CDR3 is CASSLRDWYTDTQYF. The CDR3 DNA is TGTGCCAGCAGCTTACGGGATTGGTACACAGATACGCAGTATTTT.

A few counts support this clonotype. The genes are TRBV20-1 and TRBJ1-2, with 7 bases fitting TRBD1. Unmatched junction bases numbered 4, after V lost 3 bases and J lost 3 bases. This CDR3 has 13 residues. The germline V gene has CDR1 DFQATT and CDR2 SNEGSKA (reference sequence). The CDR3 loop reads CSASPTGDYGYTF. The CDR3 nucleotides read TGCAGTGCTAGCCCCACAGGGGACTATGGCTACACCTTC.

This clonotype is medium-sized within its sample. The rearrangement links TRBV5-1 to TRBJ2-3; the match to TRBD1 covers 9 bases. This CDR3 contains 16 residues. The junction had 10 bases not matched to a gene; V was cut back by 4 bases and J by 4 bases. The germline V gene encodes CDR1 SGHRS and CDR2 YFSETQ. CDR3 bases: TGCGCCAGCAGCCCAGGGACAGGGAGTAGGTCAGATACGCAGTATTTT. It yields the protein CASSPGTGSRSDTQYF.

This clonotype was counted ten times or more. The chain employs TRBV4-1 and TRBJ2-3; D is perhaps TRBD1 or TRBD2 (5 bases each). This CDR3 comprises 16 residues. Trimming removed 3 bases from V and 6 bases from J, with 19 bases in between. CDR1 and CDR2 (germline): MGHRA, YSYEKL. The CDR3 is CASSHPGDPIVDTQYF. Written as DNA, the CDR3 is TGCGCCAGCAGCCACCCTGGGGACCCGATAGTGGATACGCAGTATTTT.

The table lists this clonotype with many counts. The chain employs TRBV5-4 and TRBJ2-3, with D perhaps matching TRBD2 (5 bases). Trimming cost V 3 bases and J 5 bases, with 10 bases left between them. This CDR3 is built from 13 residues. The germline V gene has CDR1 SGHNT and CDR2 YYREEE (reference sequence). The CDR3: CASSSSSRDTQYF. The CDR3, as DNA: TGTGCCAGCAGCTCCTCTAGCCGAGATACGCAGTATTTT.

In its sample, this clonotype was seen many times. The V call is TRBV20-1, the J call TRBJ2-7; 11 nucleotides match TRBD2. The germline CDR1 and CDR2 sequences are DFQATT and SNEGSKA (reference sequence). The CDR3 covers 14 residues. The junction had 5 bases not matched to a gene; V was cut back by 3 bases and J by 4 bases. The CDR3 bases are TGCAGTGCTAGCCCCACTAGCGGGGGATACGAGCAGTACTTC. Amino acid sequence: CSASPTSGGYEQYF.

This clonotype has at least ten counts. The chain employs TRBV5-6 and TRBJ2-7; 8 bases fit TRBD1. The V segment lost 4 bases and the J segment 2 bases; nucleotides outside the gene matches: 11. CDR3 size: 16 residues. CDR1 and CDR2 from the germline V gene are SGHDT and YYEEEE. CDR3 in DNA: TGTGCCAGCAGCCGTCGACGGACAGGGCTTACCTACGAGCAGTACTTC. This gives the protein CASSRRRTGLTYEQYF.

This clonotype showed up many times. V gene TRBV27 combines with J gene TRBJ1-3; D is possibly TRBD1 (5 bases). Germline CDR1 is MNHEY and CDR2 is SMNVEV (reference sequence). Trimming pared 2 bases from V and 3 bases from J, leaving 8 bases between. This CDR3 is 14 amino acids long. The DNA for the CDR3 is TGTGCCAGCAGTTTACAGGGTTTTGGAAACACCATATATTTT. Translated: CASSLQGFGNTIYF.

This clonotype was counted many times. J is TRBJ2-7 and V is TRBV20-1, with TRBD1 identical over 9 bases. Germline V gives CDR1 DFQATT, CDR2 SNEGSKA (reference sequence). The CDR3 consists of 13 residues. V lost 5 bases and J lost 6; bases outside the gene matches: 8. The CDR3 DNA is TGCAGTGCTTCCGTCTACAGGGGGCGCGAGCAGTACTTC. Translating gives CSASVYRGREQYF.

Many counts were recorded for this clonotype. The chain joins TRBV11-2 to TRBJ2-2; TRBD1 is a possible D gene (5 bases). V was pared by 1 base and J by 8 bases, with 17 bases between. The V gene's germline CDR1 is SGHAT and CDR2 FQNNGV. The CDR3 runs 16 residues. In DNA form, the CDR3 reads TGTGCCAGCAGCTTAGGTGTGCCAGGGCGGCGAGGGGAGCTGTTTTTT. Its protein is CASSLGVPGRRGELFF.

This clonotype was detected many times. The rearrangement links TRBV14 to TRBJ2-7; 7 nucleotides align to TRBD2. V was clipped by 6 bases and J by 0 bases; unmatched bases: 5. In germline, CDR1 is SGHDN, CDR2 FVKESK. CDR3 length: 14 residues. CDR3 in DNA: TGTGCCAGCAGAAAAAGCGGGGACTCCTACGAGCAGTACTTC. Its protein is CASRKSGDSYEQYF.

The chain couples TRBV5-1 to TRBJ2-3; D is possibly TRBD2 (6 bases). The CDR3 loop spans 18 amino acids. CDR1 is SGHRS, CDR2 YFSETQ, per germline. Trimming left V 5 bases short and J 0 bases short, with 22 bases between. CDR3 DNA: TGCGCCAGCAGTCTCGATGTCGGGAGAAGGGAGAGCACAGATACGCAGTATTTT. The encoded protein is CASSLDVGRRESTDTQYF.

This clonotype was seen at least ten times. The rearrangement joins TRBV2 to TRBJ2-3; tentatively, D is TRBD2 (5 bases). The germline gives CDR1 SNHLY, CDR2 FYNNEI. V lost 3 bases, J lost 3 bases, and 7 bases lay in between. This CDR3 has 13 amino acids. Written as DNA, the CDR3 is TGTGCCAGCAGTGAGGAGGCAACAGATACGCAGTATTTT. Its translation is CASSEEATDTQYF.

The sample holds many counts of this clonotype. This rearrangement joins TRBV5-1 to TRBJ2-3, with 9 nucleotides matching TRBD1. CDR1 and CDR2 (germline): SGHRS, YFSETQ. The CDR3 sequence is 17 residues long. V was clipped by 4 bases and J by 2 bases; unmatched bases: 11. CDR3 protein: CASSPQSRDRVTDTQYF. The CDR3 coding sequence is TGCGCCAGCAGCCCACAAAGCCGGGACAGGGTCACAGATACGCAGTATTTT.

This clonotype was picked up many times. V is TRBV20-1 and J is TRBJ1-5; tentative D call: TRBD1 (6 bases). Trimming removed 0 bases at V and 7 bases at J, with 19 bases between. The CDR3 is made up of 16 amino acids. Germline lookup yields CDR1 DFQATT and CDR2 SNEGSKA (reference sequence). Here the CDR3 DNA reads TGCAGTGCTAGAGATGGGGGCGGATCAGGGTACCAGCCCCAGCATTTT. It yields the protein CSARDGGGSGYQPQHF.

V and J are TRBV20-1 and TRBJ2-3; 9 positions agree with TRBD2. The germline CDR1 and CDR2 sequences are DFQATT and SNEGSKA (reference sequence). With 3 bases clipped from V and 1 base from J, the junction kept 2 bases outside the gene matches. CDR3 length: 14 amino acids. The CDR3 sequence: CSARVAGGTDTQYF. The CDR3 DNA reads TGCAGTGCTAGGGTAGCGGGAGGCACAGATACGCAGTATTTT.

The sample holds many counts of this clonotype. The chain couples TRBV5-1 to TRBJ1-1; a possible D gene is TRBD1 (5 bases). Trimming left V 1 base short and J 0 bases short, with 7 bases between. CDR1 is SGHRS and CDR2 is YFSETQ in the germline V gene. This CDR3 is 14 amino acids long. CDR3 residues: CASSLRGMNTEAFF. The CDR3 DNA reads as TGCGCCAGCAGCTTGAGGGGCATGAACACTGAAGCTTTCTTT.

This clonotype was counted ten times or more. The chain has TRBV5-1 and TRBJ2-1; D assignment may be TRBD1 or TRBD2 (5 bases each). Looked up from germline, CDR1 is SGHRS and CDR2 is YFSETQ. Trimming stripped 3 bases from V and 6 bases from J, with 7 bases between. This CDR3 has 12 residues. CDR3 sequence: CASSSGGNEQFF. The CDR3 DNA follows: TGCGCCAGCAGCTCTGGGGGCAATGAGCAGTTCTTC. The variable domain in full, completed from reference TRBV5-1 and TRBJ2-1, reads KAGVTQTPRYLIKTRGQQVTLSCSPISGHRSVSWYQQTPGQGLQFLFEYFSETQRNKGNFPGRFSGRQFSNSRSEMNVSTLELGDSALYLCASSSGGNEQFFGPGTRLTVL.